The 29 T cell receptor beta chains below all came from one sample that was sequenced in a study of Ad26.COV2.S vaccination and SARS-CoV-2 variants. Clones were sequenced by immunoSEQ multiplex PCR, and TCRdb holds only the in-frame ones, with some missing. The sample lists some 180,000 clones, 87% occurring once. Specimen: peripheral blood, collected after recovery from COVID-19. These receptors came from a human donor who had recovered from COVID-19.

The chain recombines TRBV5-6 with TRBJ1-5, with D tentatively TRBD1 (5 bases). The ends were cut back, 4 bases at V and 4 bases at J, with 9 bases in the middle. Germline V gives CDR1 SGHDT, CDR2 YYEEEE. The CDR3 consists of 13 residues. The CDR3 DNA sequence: TGTGCCAGCAGCCTTGGGACGAATCAGCCCCAGCATTTT. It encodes CASSLGTNQPQHF.

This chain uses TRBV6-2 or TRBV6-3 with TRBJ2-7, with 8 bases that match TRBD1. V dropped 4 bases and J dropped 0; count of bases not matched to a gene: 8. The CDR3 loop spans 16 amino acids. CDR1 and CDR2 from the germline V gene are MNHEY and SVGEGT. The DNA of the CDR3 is TGTGCCAGCAGTTCAGCCAGGGGGCGAGGCTCCTACGAGCAGTACTTC. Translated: CASSSARGRGSYEQYF.

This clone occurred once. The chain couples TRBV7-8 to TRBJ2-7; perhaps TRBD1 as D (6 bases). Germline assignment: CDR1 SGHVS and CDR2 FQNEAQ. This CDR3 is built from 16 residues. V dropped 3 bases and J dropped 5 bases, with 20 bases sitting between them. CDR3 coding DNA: TGTGCCAGCAGCTTTCCCCTCAGGTGGGGGCGCCACGAGCAGTACTTC. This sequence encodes CASSFPLRWGRHEQYF.

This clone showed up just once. This CDR3 reads CASSVQGAGEKLFF. The CDR3, as DNA: TGTGCCAGCAGCGTACAGGGGGCAGGGGAAAAACTGTTTTTT. This chain joins TRBV9 and TRBJ1-4; 8 nucleotides line up with TRBD1. Germline V CDR1 and CDR2: SGDLS, YYNGEE. V lost 1 base, J lost 8 bases, and 4 bases stayed unmatched. The CDR3 totals 14 residues.

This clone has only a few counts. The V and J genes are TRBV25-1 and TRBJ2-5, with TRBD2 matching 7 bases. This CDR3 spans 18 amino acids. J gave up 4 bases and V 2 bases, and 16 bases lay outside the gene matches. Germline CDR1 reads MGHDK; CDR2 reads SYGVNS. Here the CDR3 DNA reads TGTGCCAGCAGTGAAGCCCGAGGGAGGGCCGGGTTGGGAGAGACCCAGTACTTC. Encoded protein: CASSEARGRAGLGETQYF.

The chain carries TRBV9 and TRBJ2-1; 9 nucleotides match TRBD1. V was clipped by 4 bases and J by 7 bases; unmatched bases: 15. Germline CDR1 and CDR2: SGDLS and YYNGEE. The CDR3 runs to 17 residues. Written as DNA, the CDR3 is TGTGCCAGCAGCACCCAACGCGCCGGGACAGGGAGGAATGAGCAGTTCTTC. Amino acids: CASSTQRAGTGRNEQFF.

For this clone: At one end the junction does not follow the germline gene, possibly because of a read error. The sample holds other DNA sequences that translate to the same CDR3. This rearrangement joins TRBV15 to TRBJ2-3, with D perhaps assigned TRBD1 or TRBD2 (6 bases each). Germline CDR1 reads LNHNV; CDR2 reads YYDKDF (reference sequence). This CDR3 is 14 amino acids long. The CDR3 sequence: CATSRETGADTQYF. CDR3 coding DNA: TGTGCCACCAGCAGGGAGACGGGGGCAGATACGCAATATTTT.

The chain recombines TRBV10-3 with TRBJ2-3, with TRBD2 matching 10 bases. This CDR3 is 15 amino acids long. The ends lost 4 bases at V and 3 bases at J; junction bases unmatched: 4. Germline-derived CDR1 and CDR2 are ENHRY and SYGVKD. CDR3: CAISGTSGETDTQYF. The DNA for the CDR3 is TGTGCCATCAGTGGAACTAGCGGGGAGACAGATACGCAGTATTTT.

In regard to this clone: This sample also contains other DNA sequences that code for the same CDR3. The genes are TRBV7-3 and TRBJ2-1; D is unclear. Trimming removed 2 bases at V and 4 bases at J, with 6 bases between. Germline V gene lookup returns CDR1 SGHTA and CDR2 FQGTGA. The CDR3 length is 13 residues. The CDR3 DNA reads TGTGCCAGCAGCTTAGGGCTGTACAATGAGCAGTTCTTC. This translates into CASSLGLYNEQFF.

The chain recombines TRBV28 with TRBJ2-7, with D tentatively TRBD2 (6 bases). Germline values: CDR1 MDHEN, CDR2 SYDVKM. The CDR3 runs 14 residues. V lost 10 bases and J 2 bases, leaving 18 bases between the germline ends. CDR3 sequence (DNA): TGTGCCACCGGAACGCGGGGAGCCGCCTACGAGCAGTACTTC. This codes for CATGTRGAAYEQYF.

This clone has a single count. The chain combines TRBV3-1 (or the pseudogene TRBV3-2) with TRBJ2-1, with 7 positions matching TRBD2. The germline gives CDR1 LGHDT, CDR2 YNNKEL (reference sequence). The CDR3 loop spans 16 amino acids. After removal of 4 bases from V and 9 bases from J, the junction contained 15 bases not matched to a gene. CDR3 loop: CASSRPVPTSSAEQFF. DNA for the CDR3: TGTGCCAGCAGCCGCCCGGTCCCGACTAGCTCCGCTGAGCAGTTCTTC.

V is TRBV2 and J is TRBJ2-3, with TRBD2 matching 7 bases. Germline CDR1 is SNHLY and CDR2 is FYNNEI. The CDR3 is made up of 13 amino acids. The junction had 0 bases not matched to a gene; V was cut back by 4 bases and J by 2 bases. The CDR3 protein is CASSGLATDTQYF. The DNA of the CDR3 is TGTGCCAGCAGTGGACTAGCCACAGATACGCAGTATTTT.

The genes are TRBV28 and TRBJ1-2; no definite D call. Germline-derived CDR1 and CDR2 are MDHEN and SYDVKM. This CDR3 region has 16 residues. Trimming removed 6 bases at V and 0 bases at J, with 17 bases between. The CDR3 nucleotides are TGTGCCAGCAGCCCTTCCCCGGGCTCTGCTAACTATGGCTACACCTTC. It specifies CASSPSPGSANYGYTF.

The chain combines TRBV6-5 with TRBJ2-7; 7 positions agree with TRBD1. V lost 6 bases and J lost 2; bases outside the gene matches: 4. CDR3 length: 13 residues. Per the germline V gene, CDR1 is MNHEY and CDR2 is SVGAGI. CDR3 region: CASSPGTAYEQYF. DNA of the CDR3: TGTGCCAGCAGCCCCGGGACAGCCTACGAGCAGTACTTC.

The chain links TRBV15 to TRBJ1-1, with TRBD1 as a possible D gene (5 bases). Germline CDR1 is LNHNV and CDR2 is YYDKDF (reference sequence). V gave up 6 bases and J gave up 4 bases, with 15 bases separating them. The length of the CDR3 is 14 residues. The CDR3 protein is CATSRQGGSTEAFF. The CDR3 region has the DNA TGTGCCACCAGTAGGCAGGGTGGGAGCACTGAAGCTTTCTTT.

CDR3 DNA sequence: TGTGCCAGTACTTATCTAAGTGGGGGCCCTAACACCGGGGAGCTGTTTTTT. It codes for CASTYLSGGPNTGELFF. V gene TRBV7-6 combines with J gene TRBJ2-2, with D possibly being TRBD1 (6 bases). The CDR3 has 17 amino acids. CDR1 and CDR2 (germline): SGHVS, FNYEAQ. Trimming shortened V by 9 bases and J by 2 bases, and 22 bases separated the two germline ends.

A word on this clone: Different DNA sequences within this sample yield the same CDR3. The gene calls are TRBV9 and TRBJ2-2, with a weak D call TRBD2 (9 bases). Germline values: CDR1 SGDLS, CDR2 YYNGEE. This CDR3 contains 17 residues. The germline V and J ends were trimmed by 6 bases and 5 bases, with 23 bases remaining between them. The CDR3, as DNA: TGTGCCAGCACCCCAGGGGGCGGGGGGGCCTCGACCGGGGAGCTGTTTTTT. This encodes CASTPGGGGASTGELFF.

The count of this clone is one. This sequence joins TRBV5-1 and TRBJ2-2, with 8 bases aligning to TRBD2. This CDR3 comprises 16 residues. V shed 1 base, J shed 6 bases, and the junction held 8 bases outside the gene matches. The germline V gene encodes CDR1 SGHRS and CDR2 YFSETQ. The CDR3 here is CASSLNSGRTAGELFF. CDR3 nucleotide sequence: TGCGCCAGCAGCTTGAACAGCGGGAGAACTGCCGGGGAGCTGTTTTTT.

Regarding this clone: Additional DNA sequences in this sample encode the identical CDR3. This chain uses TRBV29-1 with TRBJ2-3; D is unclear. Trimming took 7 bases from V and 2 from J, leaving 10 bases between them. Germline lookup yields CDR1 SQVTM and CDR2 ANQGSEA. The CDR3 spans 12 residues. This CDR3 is CSAESNTDTQYF. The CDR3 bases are TGCAGCGCCGAGTCTAACACAGATACGCAGTATTTT.

The CDR3: CSASEQEDWPNQPQHF. CDR3 sequence (DNA): TGCAGTGCTAGTGAACAGGAAGATTGGCCCAATCAGCCCCAGCATTTT. The chain recombines TRBV20-1 with TRBJ1-5, with a possible D match to TRBD1 (5 bases). The CDR3 extends over 16 amino acids. V was trimmed by 3 bases and J by 3 bases, leaving 18 bases between them. Germline V gene lookup returns CDR1 DFQATT and CDR2 SNEGSKA (reference sequence).

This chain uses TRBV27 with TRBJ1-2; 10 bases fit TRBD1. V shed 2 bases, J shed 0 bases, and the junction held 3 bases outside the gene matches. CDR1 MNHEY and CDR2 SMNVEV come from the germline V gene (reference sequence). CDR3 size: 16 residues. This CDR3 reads CASSLQGQGANYGYTF. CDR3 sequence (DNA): TGTGCCAGCAGTTTACAAGGACAGGGGGCTAACTATGGCTACACCTTC.

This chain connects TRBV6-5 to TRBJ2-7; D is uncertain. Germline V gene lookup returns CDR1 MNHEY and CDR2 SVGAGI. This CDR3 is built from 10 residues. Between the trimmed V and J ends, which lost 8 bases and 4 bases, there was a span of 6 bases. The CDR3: CASESYEQYF. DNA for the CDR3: TGTGCCAGCGAATCATACGAGCAGTACTTC.

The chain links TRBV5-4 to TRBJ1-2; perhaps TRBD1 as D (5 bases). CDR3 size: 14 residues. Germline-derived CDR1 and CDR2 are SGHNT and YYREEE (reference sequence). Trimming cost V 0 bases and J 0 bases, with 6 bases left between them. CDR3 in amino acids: CASSLGGTNYGYTF. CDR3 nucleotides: TGTGCCAGCAGCTTGGGGGGGACTAACTATGGCTACACCTTC.

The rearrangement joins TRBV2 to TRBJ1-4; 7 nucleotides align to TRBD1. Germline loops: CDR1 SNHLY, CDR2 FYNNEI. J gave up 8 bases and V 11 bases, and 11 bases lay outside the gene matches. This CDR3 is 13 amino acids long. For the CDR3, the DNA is TGTGCCCTAAACAGGGGCTTAAGGGAAAAACTGTTTTTT. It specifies CALNRGLREKLFF.

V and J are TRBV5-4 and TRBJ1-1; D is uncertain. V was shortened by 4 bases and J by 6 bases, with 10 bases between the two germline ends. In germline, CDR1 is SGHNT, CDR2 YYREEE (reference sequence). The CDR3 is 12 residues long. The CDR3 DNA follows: TGTGCCAGCAGCGGTAACCACGCTGAAGCTTTCTTT. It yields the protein CASSGNHAEAFF.

In nucleotides, the CDR3 is TGTGCCAGTAGTACGGGAGCCAAAAACATTCAGTACTTC. This encodes CASSTGAKNIQYF. The rearrangement uses TRBV19 and TRBJ2-4; D unresolved. In germline, CDR1 is LNHDA, CDR2 SQIVND (reference sequence). There are 13 residues in the CDR3. Between the trimmed V and J ends, which lost 4 bases and 0 bases, there was a span of 4 bases. The full variable domain, with the rest looked up from reference TRBV19 and TRBJ2-4, is DGGITQSPKYLFRKEGQNVTLSCEQNLNHDAMYWYRQDPGQGLRLIYYSQIVNDFQKGDIAEGYSVSREKKESFPLTVTSAQKNPTAFYLCASSTGAKNIQYFGAGTRLSVL.

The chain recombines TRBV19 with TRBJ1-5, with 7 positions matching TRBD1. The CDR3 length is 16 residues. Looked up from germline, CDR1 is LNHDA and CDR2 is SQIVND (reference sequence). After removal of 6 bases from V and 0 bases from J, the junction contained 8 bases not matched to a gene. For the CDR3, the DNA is TGTGCCAGTAGGGCGACAGGGTTGTATAGCAATCAGCCCCAGCATTTT. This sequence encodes CASRATGLYSNQPQHF.

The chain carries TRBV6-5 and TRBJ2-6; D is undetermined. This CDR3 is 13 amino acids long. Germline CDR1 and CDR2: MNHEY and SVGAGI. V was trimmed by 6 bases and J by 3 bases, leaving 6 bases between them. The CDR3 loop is CASRLDGANVLTF. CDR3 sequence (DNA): TGTGCCAGCAGGCTTGATGGGGCCAACGTCCTGACTTTC.

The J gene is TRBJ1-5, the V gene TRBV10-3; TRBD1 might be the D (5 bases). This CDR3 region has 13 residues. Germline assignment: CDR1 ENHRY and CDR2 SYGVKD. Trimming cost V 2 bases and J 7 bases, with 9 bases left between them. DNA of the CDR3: TGTGCCATCAGTGAGCAACGGGGGCAGCCCCAGCATTTT. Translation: CAISEQRGQPQHF.